This T cell receptor beta chain was captured in a study of blood T cell repertoires in COVID-19. Study-level background: COVID-19 samples collected from the United States, Italy and Spain covered acute and convalescent phases. From T cells, B-cell-depleted T cells, or PBMCs came the material, which was cDNA or gDNA.

Germline V lookup: CDR1 MDHEN, CDR2 SYDVKM. The CDR3 length is 15 residues. V shed 6 bases, J shed 2 bases, and the junction held 7 bases outside the gene matches. Per the authors' pipeline: Scientists estimated how many nucleated cells there were by amplifying reference gene primers. Some clones are missing from TCRdb's copy, which holds only in-frame ones; the method was immunoSEQ multiplex PCR. The DNA gave D and trimming, while V, J and clone size come from that table. The repertoire holds around 380,000 clones, with over 65% as singletons. This clone was seen a handful of times. The chain employs TRBV28 and TRBJ1-5; 7 positions agree with TRBD1. The sequencing input was peripheral blood. This receptor was identified in a human donor with acute or convalescent COVID-19. The donor label of this sample is uncertain. The CDR3 DNA follows: TGTGCCAGCAGCCCGACAGGGATTCGCAATCAGCCCCAGCATTTT. Amino acids: CASSPTGIRNQPQHF. Full variable domain (missing parts from reference TRBV28 and TRBJ1-5): DVKVTQSSRYLVKRTGEKVFLECVQDMDHENMFWYRQDPGLGLRLIYFSYDVKMKEKGDIPEGYSVSREKKERFSLILESASTNQTSMYLCASSPTGIRNQPQHFGDGTRLSIL.